The 27 T cell receptor beta chains below all came from one sample that was sequenced in a study of beta chain features in type 1 diabetes. Notes on the study in general: Shorter TCRB CDR3s, moderately but significantly so, were found in Type 1 diabetes patients in all four CD4+ subsets.

The isolated RNA, all of it, was reverse transcribed, so expressed TCRB transcripts were what got sequenced. Measured with immunoSEQ multiplex PCR; TCRdb has only the in-frame clones, and not every one. The sample records about 41,000 clones, around 63% being singletons. No antigen has been assigned to these receptors. Sequencing was carried out using Tregs from blood. The receptors were gathered from a man under 40 with type 1 diabetes. Some clones in this sample may be carry-over from other donors' samples.

This chain links TRBV10-3 with TRBJ1-1; TRBD1 might be the D (6 bases). Per the germline V gene, CDR1 is ENHRY and CDR2 is SYGVKD. The V and J ends lost 3 bases and 2 bases respectively, with 10 bases between them. CDR3 length equals 14 residues. CDR3 protein: CAISEGQHNTEAFF. Written as DNA, the CDR3 is TGTGCCATCAGTGAAGGACAGCATAACACTGAAGCTTTCTTT.

The chain recombines TRBV5-1 with TRBJ2-2, with 12 positions matching TRBD2. Trimming took 0 bases from V and 6 from J; bases not matched to a gene: 0. Germline loops: CDR1 SGHRS, CDR2 YFSETQ. This CDR3 comprises 15 residues. DNA of the CDR3: TGCGCCAGCAGCTTGGGACTAGCGGGGGCCGGGGAGCTGTTTTTT. It is translated as CASSLGLAGAGELFF.

This clone was seen once. The rearrangement links TRBV5-1 to TRBJ2-1, with 9 bases fitting TRBD2. This CDR3 region has 16 residues. The ends lost 2 bases at V and 10 bases at J; junction bases unmatched: 13. Germline CDR1 SGHRS, CDR2 YFSETQ. The CDR3: CASSFSAGGPAEEQFF. The CDR3 bases are TGCGCCAGCAGCTTTAGTGCGGGGGGGCCGGCGGAAGAGCAGTTCTTC.

The sample holds one count of this clone. This chain joins TRBV7-2 and TRBJ1-5, with 12 bases lining up with TRBD1. J lost 6 bases, V lost 3 bases, and 3 bases had no gene match. CDR1 is SGHTA and CDR2 is FQGNSA in the germline V gene. This CDR3 has 15 amino acids. The CDR3 nucleotides read TGTGCCAGCAGCTTGGGACAGGGGGCGAGTCAGCCCCAGCATTTT. Its protein product is CASSLGQGASQPQHF.

The chain uses TRBV6-5 and TRBJ1-1; no definite D call. This CDR3 region has 13 residues. Germline V lookup: CDR1 MNHEY, CDR2 SVGAGI. The V and J ends lost 6 bases and 8 bases respectively, with 16 bases between them. The CDR3 sequence is CASSQLAIGEAFF. The CDR3 nucleotides read TGTGCCAGCAGCCAGTTGGCCATCGGGGAAGCTTTCTTT.

This clone turned up a few times. V and J are TRBV15 and TRBJ1-6; D is possibly TRBD1 (5 bases). This CDR3 has 15 amino acids. The germline gives CDR1 LNHNV, CDR2 YYDKDF (reference sequence). V dropped 1 base and J dropped 8 bases, with 12 bases sitting between them. CDR3 loop: CATSRGRARDSPLHF. CDR3 DNA: TGTGCCACCAGCAGAGGACGGGCCAGGGATTCACCCCTCCACTTT.

V is TRBV27 and J is TRBJ2-7, with TRBD1 matching 7 bases. The germline gives CDR1 MNHEY, CDR2 SMNVEV (reference sequence). V lost 4 bases, J lost 5 bases, and 8 bases stayed unmatched. The CDR3 has 14 residues. The CDR3 region has the DNA TGTGCCAGCAGTTCCCCTCACAGGGGCCACGAGCAGTACTTC. Translating gives CASSSPHRGHEQYF.

The table lists this clone with a few counts. This chain links TRBV7-9 with TRBJ2-2; 12 bases agree with TRBD2. The CDR3 sequence is 16 residues long. The ends lost 4 bases at V and 7 bases at J; junction bases unmatched: 7. Germline V lookup: CDR1 SEHNR, CDR2 FQNEAQ (reference sequence). The CDR3 DNA reads TGTGCCAGCAGCTCTGGACTAGCGGGAACGGGCGGGGAGCTGTTTTTT. This sequence encodes CASSSGLAGTGGELFF.

V and J are TRBV28 and TRBJ1-2; 10 positions match TRBD1. With V trimmed by 6 bases and J by 8 bases, 6 bases remained unmatched. Germline V gene lookup returns CDR1 MDHEN and CDR2 SYDVKM. The CDR3 has 13 amino acids. CDR3 nucleotide sequence: TGTGCCAGCAGATCGACAGGGGGCAAGGGCTACACCTTC. Translating gives CASRSTGGKGYTF.

The CDR3 loop is CASSAQGTDTQYF. The CDR3 bases are TGTGCCAGTAGTGCTCAGGGCACAGATACGCAGTATTTT. The genes are TRBV19 and TRBJ2-3; unclear D gene. V gave up 5 bases and J gave up 1 base, with 7 bases separating them. Per germline, CDR1 LNHDA and CDR2 SQIVND (reference sequence). The CDR3 length is 13 residues.

The CDR3 DNA is TGTGCCACCAGCAGACGGGGGGGAGATACGCAGTATTTT. This translates into CATSRRGGDTQYF. The chain combines TRBV15 with TRBJ2-3, with TRBD2 matching over 8 bases. The V gene end was trimmed by 2 bases and the J gene end by 5 bases; junction bases not matched to a gene: 0. The CDR3 spans 13 residues. The germline CDR1 and CDR2 sequences are LNHNV and YYDKDF (reference sequence).

V is TRBV7-2 and J is TRBJ2-3, with 10 positions matching TRBD2. The germline gives CDR1 SGHTA, CDR2 FQGNSA. The V gene end was trimmed by 2 bases and the J gene end by 2 bases; junction bases not matched to a gene: 4. The CDR3 consists of 16 residues. CDR3 protein: CASSLRTSGDTDTQYF. The CDR3 nucleotides read TGTGCCAGCAGCTTACGTACTAGCGGGGACACAGATACGCAGTATTTT.

Written as DNA, the CDR3 is TGTGCCCTAATTGGACAGGGGCCTCATGGCTACACCTTC. Protein sequence: CALIGQGPHGYTF. The genes are TRBV6-1 and TRBJ1-2, with TRBD1 matching over 9 bases. CDR1 is MNHNS and CDR2 is SASEGT in the germline V gene. Trimming took 11 bases from V and 6 from J; bases not matched to a gene: 10. This CDR3 comprises 13 residues.

The J gene is TRBJ2-1, the V gene TRBV6-5, with 8 bases lining up with TRBD1. The CDR3 sequence is 15 residues long. Germline loops: CDR1 MNHEY, CDR2 SVGAGI. The ends lost 5 bases at V and 7 bases at J; junction bases unmatched: 10. DNA of the CDR3: TGTGCCAGCAGTCTCGACAGGGGTAGTACGAATGAGCAGTTCTTC. Translating it yields CASSLDRGSTNEQFF.

This clone has only a few counts. V gene TRBV7-2 combines with J gene TRBJ2-3, with 16 nucleotides matching TRBD2. Unmatched junction bases numbered 7, after V lost 3 bases and J lost 4 bases. This CDR3 has 18 amino acids. Germline assignment: CDR1 SGHTA and CDR2 FQGNSA. CDR3 in amino acids: CASSLTGTSGGAADTQYF. CDR3 sequence (DNA): TGTGCCAGCAGCTTGACCGGGACTAGCGGGGGGGCAGCAGATACGCAGTATTTT.

CDR3 protein: CASSPAPGQEVSQYF. Here the CDR3 DNA reads TGCGCCAGCAGCCCGGCTCCGGGACAGGAGGTGTCCCAGTACTTC. The chain couples TRBV5-1 to TRBJ2-5, with 8 bases aligning to TRBD1. Unmatched junction bases numbered 14, after V lost 4 bases and J lost 9 bases. The CDR3 is made up of 15 amino acids. Per germline, CDR1 SGHRS and CDR2 YFSETQ.

This chain connects TRBV18 to TRBJ1-1; possibly TRBD1 for D (6 bases). Trimming took 6 bases from V and 4 from J, leaving 21 bases between them. The CDR3 is 16 residues long. The germline V gene has CDR1 KGHSH and CDR2 LQKENI. The CDR3 bases are TGTGCCAGCTCTTCGCGACCGGGGGGCTGGGGCACTGAAGCTTTCTTT. Its protein product is CASSSRPGGWGTEAFF.

This sequence joins TRBV5-4 and TRBJ2-1, with TRBD2 matching 7 bases. V lost 2 bases and J lost 0; bases outside the gene matches: 8. This CDR3 has 17 amino acids. Germline V gene data show CDR1 as SGHNT and CDR2 as YYREEE (reference sequence). Written as DNA, the CDR3 is TGTGCCAGCAGCTTCCGACTAGCTGCTAGCTCCTACAATGAGCAGTTCTTC. Its protein product is CASSFRLAASSYNEQFF.

V and J are TRBV11-2 and TRBJ1-2; TRBD1 agrees at 8 bases. The CDR3 is 15 amino acids. V dropped 8 bases and J dropped 5; count of bases not matched to a gene: 13. Germline V CDR1 and CDR2: SGHAT, FQNNGV. The CDR3 DNA reads as TGTGCCAGCCGAGTCGGAGGGACAGGCGTTTATGGCTACACCTTC. Amino acids: CASRVGGTGVYGYTF.

The genes are TRBV19 and TRBJ1-1; D is unresolved. The CDR3 sequence is 12 residues long. Trimming cost V 11 bases and J 4 bases, with 14 bases left between them. Germline V CDR1 and CDR2: LNHDA, SQIVND (reference sequence). The CDR3 here is CACLRSSTEAFF. In DNA, the CDR3 is TGTGCCTGCCTTCGGAGCAGCACTGAAGCTTTCTTT.

The chain recombines TRBV7-3 with TRBJ2-1; 7 bases are shared with TRBD2. The length of the CDR3 is 16 residues. Germline CDR1 is SGHTA and CDR2 is FQGTGA. V trimming: 5 bases; J trimming: 1 base; junction bases outside the gene matches: 8. The CDR3 nucleotides are TGTGCCAGCAGCCCACCGAACGGGGGGTCCTACAATGAGCAGTTCTTC. Translated, it gives CASSPPNGGSYNEQFF.

The CDR3 DNA reads as TGTGCCATCCGTGGGCAACCCAGGGGGGCTGAAGCTTTCTTT. Amino acids: CAIRGQPRGAEAFF. The chain couples TRBV10-3 to TRBJ1-1; 7 positions agree with TRBD1. The CDR3 has 14 amino acids. The germline CDR1 and CDR2 sequences are ENHRY and SYGVKD. The J segment lost 6 bases and the V segment lost 8 bases, leaving 12 bases of the junction unmatched.

This sequence joins TRBV6-5 and TRBJ2-5; D gene unclear. The length of the CDR3 is 15 residues. Germline-derived CDR1 and CDR2 are MNHEY and SVGAGI. V lost 8 bases and J lost 5, with 21 bases in between. CDR3 DNA sequence: TGTGCCAGCGCTCCTACCCGTGTTTGGTCGGAGACCCAGTACTTC. Its translation: CASAPTRVWSETQYF.

This clone has just one count. The rearrangement links TRBV6-6 to TRBJ1-1; D call uncertain. Trimming shortened V by 4 bases and J by 2 bases, and 11 bases separated the two germline ends. The germline V gene encodes CDR1 MNHNY and CDR2 SVGAGI (reference sequence). The CDR3 runs 14 residues. The CDR3 DNA sequence: TGTGCCAGCAGTTCACTCACAGAAAACACTGAAGCTTTCTTT. The encoded protein is CASSSLTENTEAFF.

J is TRBJ2-7 and V is TRBV28, with D perhaps TRBD2 (5 bases). V gave up 7 bases and J gave up 2 bases, with 18 bases separating them. The CDR3 is 15 amino acids. Germline assignment: CDR1 MDHEN and CDR2 SYDVKM. The CDR3 protein is CASKLRGRTPYEQYF. For the CDR3, the DNA is TGTGCCAGCAAACTAAGAGGGCGCACGCCCTACGAGCAGTACTTC.

The V and J genes are TRBV5-1 and TRBJ2-1; no clear D gene. The CDR3 has 11 residues. V lost 0 bases to trimming and J lost 9 bases, with 4 bases between them. The V gene's germline CDR1 is SGHRS and CDR2 YFSETQ. CDR3 sequence (DNA): TGCGCCAGCAGCTTGGACGGTGAGCAGTTCTTC. This sequence encodes CASSLDGEQFF.

V usage is TRBV2 and J usage is TRBJ1-1; 8 bases align to TRBD1. V trimming: 4 bases; J trimming: 5 bases; junction bases outside the gene matches: 3. Germline lookup yields CDR1 SNHLY and CDR2 FYNNEI. The CDR3 has 13 residues. CDR3 in DNA: TGTGCCAGCAGTGGACAGGGGAGAACTGAAGCTTTCTTT. Translation: CASSGQGRTEAFF.